This T cell receptor beta chain was recovered during a study of post-analysis software for immune sequencing data. Study results and limitations: TRBV5-6, TRBV5-1 and TRBV20-1 were among five TRBV segments more frequent in patients than controls.

The CDR3 consists of 19 residues. From germline, CDR1 is MNHEY and CDR2 SVGAGI. V lost 2 bases, J lost 0 bases, and 20 bases lay in between. Worth noting for this clonotype: Its antigen is undetermined.

Researchers reported that TCR beta cDNA libraries carried unique molecular identifiers. TCRdb independently ran MiXCR on the PCR reads; one entry per CDR3 protein. The table shows more than 500,000 distinct CDR3 sequences, with roughly 34% occurring only once. The V gene is TRBV6-5, the J gene TRBJ1-5, with D possibly matching TRBD1 (6 bases). Sequencing was done on a sample of blood. The sequence derives from a girl aged 2-17 years with multiple sclerosis. CDR3 protein: CASSYAAGHINLSNQPQHF. The CDR3 nucleotides are TGTGCCAGCAGTTACGCCGCGGGACATATCAACCTTAGCAATCAGCCCCAGCATTTT.